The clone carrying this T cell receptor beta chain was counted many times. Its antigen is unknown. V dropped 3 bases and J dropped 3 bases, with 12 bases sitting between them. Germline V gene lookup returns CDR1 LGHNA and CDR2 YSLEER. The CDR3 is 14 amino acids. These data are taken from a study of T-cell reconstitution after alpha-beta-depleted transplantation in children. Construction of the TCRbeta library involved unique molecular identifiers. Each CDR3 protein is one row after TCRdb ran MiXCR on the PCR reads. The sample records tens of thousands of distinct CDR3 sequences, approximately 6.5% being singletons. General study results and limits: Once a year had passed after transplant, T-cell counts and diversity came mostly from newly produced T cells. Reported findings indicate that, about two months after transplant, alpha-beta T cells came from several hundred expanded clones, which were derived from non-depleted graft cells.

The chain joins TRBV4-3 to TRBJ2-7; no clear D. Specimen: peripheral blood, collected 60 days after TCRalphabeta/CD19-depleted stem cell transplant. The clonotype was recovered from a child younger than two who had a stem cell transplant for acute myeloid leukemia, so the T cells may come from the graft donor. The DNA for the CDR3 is TGCGCCAGCAGCCAGAACATTGATGGCTACGAGCAGTACTTC. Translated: CASSQNIDGYEQYF.